These 14 T cell receptor beta chains were all obtained from the same sample, sequenced in a study of control samples from healthy donors and cancer patients. Here immunoSEQ multiplex PCR was the method, and the copy in TCRdb shows in-frame clones only, minus some. This table holds around 170,000 clones, about 90% found once. Specimen: blood. Receptor source: a woman aged 25-40 years in good health.

The rearrangement uses TRBV11-3 and TRBJ2-2; TRBD2 agrees at 13 bases. V lost 5 bases, J lost 1 base, and 13 bases stayed unmatched. This CDR3 region has 20 residues. From germline, CDR1 is SGHNT and CDR2 YENEEA. The CDR3 reads CASSRQRIGLAGVNTGELFF. CDR3 DNA: TGTGCCAGCAGCCGGCAGAGGATAGGACTAGCGGGAGTGAACACCGGGGAGCTGTTTTTT.

The chain links TRBV3-1 (or the pseudogene TRBV3-2) to TRBJ2-1; D unresolved. Trimming took off 2 bases at V and 8 bases at J, with 7 bases between the two ends. The CDR3 loop spans 12 amino acids. Germline V lookup: CDR1 LGHDT, CDR2 YNNKEL (reference sequence). The CDR3 spells CASSQIGDEQFF. The CDR3 nucleotides are TGTGCCAGCAGCCAAATTGGGGATGAGCAGTTCTTC.

V and J are TRBV7-8 and TRBJ1-5; TRBD1 aligns across 9 bases. Germline V gene data show CDR1 as SGHVS and CDR2 as FQNEAQ. This CDR3 is 16 amino acids long. V was pared by 1 base and J by 9 bases, with 10 bases of the junction left unmatched. CDR3: CASSLGGQGEFGPQHF. The DNA for the CDR3 is TGTGCCAGCAGCTTAGGGGGACAGGGTGAGTTTGGGCCCCAGCATTTT. Looking up the rest from reference TRBV7-8 and TRBJ1-5 gives the full variable domain: GAGVSQSPRYKVAKRGQDVALRCDPISGHVSLFWYQQALGQGPEFLTYFQNEAQLDKSGLPSDRFFAERPEGSVSTLKIQRTQQEDSAVYLCASSLGGQGEFGPQHFGDGTRLSIL.

The rearrangement joins TRBV6-5 to TRBJ2-5; TRBD2 matches 9 bases. The germline V gene has CDR1 MNHEY and CDR2 SVGAGI. The ends lost 1 base at V and 4 bases at J; junction bases unmatched: 7. The CDR3 sequence is 16 residues long. As DNA, the CDR3 is TGTGCCAGCAGTTACTTCTCTGGGACTAGCCGAGAGACCCAGTACTTC. It yields the protein CASSYFSGTSRETQYF.

The chain uses TRBV28 and TRBJ2-3; 10 nucleotides match TRBD2. In germline, CDR1 is MDHEN, CDR2 SYDVKM. CDR3 length equals 15 residues. J was trimmed by 2 bases and V by 6 bases; bases with no gene match: 5. CDR3 loop: CASRRTSGNTDTQYF. The CDR3 nucleotides read TGTGCCAGCAGGAGGACTAGCGGAAACACAGATACGCAGTATTTT. Full variable domain (outside the CDR3, taken from reference TRBV28 and TRBJ2-3): DVKVTQSSRYLVKRTGEKVFLECVQDMDHENMFWYRQDPGLGLRLIYFSYDVKMKEKGDIPEGYSVSREKKERFSLILESASTNQTSMYLCASRRTSGNTDTQYFGPGTRLTVL.

The rearrangement links TRBV19 to TRBJ1-2, with D perhaps TRBD1 (5 bases). The CDR3 loop spans 16 amino acids. CDR1 is LNHDA and CDR2 is SQIVND in the germline V gene (reference sequence). The V gene lost 9 bases and the J gene lost 4 bases, with 24 bases spanning the gap. CDR3 sequence: CAREETPGTRPYGYTF. In DNA, the CDR3 is TGTGCCAGAGAAGAGACCCCCGGGACGCGGCCCTATGGCTACACCTTC.

The rearrangement links TRBV11-2 to TRBJ2-3; a possible D gene is TRBD2 (5 bases). Germline V CDR1 and CDR2: SGHAT, FQNNGV. V shed 0 bases and J shed 4 bases, with 11 bases lying between them. The CDR3 is 15 residues long. In DNA form, the CDR3 reads TGTGCCAGCAGCTTAGATGAGGGAAGGTCAGATACGCAGTATTTT. The encoded protein is CASSLDEGRSDTQYF.

The chain joins TRBV9 to TRBJ2-2; D call uncertain. Germline assignment: CDR1 SGDLS and CDR2 YYNGEE. The CDR3 extends over 12 amino acids. With 4 bases removed from V and 1 base from J, the gap between germline ends came to 2 bases. CDR3 coding DNA: TGTGCCAGCAGCCTGAACACCGGGGAGCTGTTTTTT. This gives the protein CASSLNTGELFF.

The J gene is TRBJ2-5, the V gene TRBV19; D possibly matches TRBD1 or TRBD2 (6 bases each). CDR3 length: 12 amino acids. The V and J ends lost 11 bases and 5 bases respectively, with 15 bases between them. CDR1 and CDR2 (germline): LNHDA, SQIVND (reference sequence). In nucleotides, the CDR3 is TGTGCCTGCAGCAGGGGAGGTGAGACCCAGTACTTC. It encodes CACSRGGETQYF.

The genes are TRBV30 and TRBJ1-5; D ambiguous. Trimming shortened V by 1 base and J by 1 base, and 11 bases separated the two germline ends. This CDR3 is built from 15 residues. CDR1 and CDR2 from the germline V gene are GTSNPN and SVGIG (reference sequence). CDR3 region: CAWSAGDTSNQPQHF. The CDR3 bases are TGTGCCTGGAGTGCCGGCGACACCAGCAATCAGCCCCAGCATTTT.

The chain is built from TRBV2 and TRBJ2-2; 8 bases are shared with TRBD2. The CDR3 runs 15 residues. CDR1 and CDR2 from the germline V gene are SNHLY and FYNNEI. Trimming took 3 bases from V and 4 from J; bases not matched to a gene: 4. The CDR3 loop reads CASSEVAGSTGELFF. In DNA form, the CDR3 reads TGTGCCAGCAGTGAGGTAGCGGGAAGCACCGGGGAGCTGTTTTTT.

This chain joins TRBV18 and TRBJ2-5; D unclear. V lost 6 bases and J lost 5, with 10 bases in between. Germline lookup yields CDR1 KGHSH and CDR2 LQKENI. The CDR3 extends over 12 amino acids. CDR3 region: CASSSIRETQYF. In DNA, the CDR3 is TGTGCCAGCTCGTCAATTAGGGAGACCCAGTACTTC.

The chain carries TRBV29-1 and TRBJ2-5; D remains unclear. Germline CDR1 is SQVTM and CDR2 is ANQGSEA. The length of the CDR3 is 10 residues. V lost 3 bases, J lost 4 bases, and 3 bases lay in between. CDR3: CSVELETQYF. The CDR3 DNA reads TGCAGCGTTGAGCTAGAGACCCAGTACTTC. The variable domain in full, with the rest retrieved from reference TRBV29-1 and TRBJ2-5, is SAVISQKPSRDICQRGTSLTIQCQVDSQVTMMFWYRQQPGQSLTLIATANQGSEATYESGFVIDKFPISRPNLTFSTLTVSNMSPEDSSIYLCSVELETQYFGPGTRLLVL.

This rearrangement joins TRBV3-1 (or the pseudogene TRBV3-2) to TRBJ2-6, with no clear D. V lost 0 bases, J lost 4 bases, and 10 bases lay in between. The germline gives CDR1 LGHDT, CDR2 YNNKEL (reference sequence). CDR3 length: 16 amino acids. The CDR3 is CASSQDPQVGANVLTF. As DNA, the CDR3 is TGTGCCAGCAGCCAAGATCCCCAAGTGGGGGCCAACGTCCTGACTTTC.